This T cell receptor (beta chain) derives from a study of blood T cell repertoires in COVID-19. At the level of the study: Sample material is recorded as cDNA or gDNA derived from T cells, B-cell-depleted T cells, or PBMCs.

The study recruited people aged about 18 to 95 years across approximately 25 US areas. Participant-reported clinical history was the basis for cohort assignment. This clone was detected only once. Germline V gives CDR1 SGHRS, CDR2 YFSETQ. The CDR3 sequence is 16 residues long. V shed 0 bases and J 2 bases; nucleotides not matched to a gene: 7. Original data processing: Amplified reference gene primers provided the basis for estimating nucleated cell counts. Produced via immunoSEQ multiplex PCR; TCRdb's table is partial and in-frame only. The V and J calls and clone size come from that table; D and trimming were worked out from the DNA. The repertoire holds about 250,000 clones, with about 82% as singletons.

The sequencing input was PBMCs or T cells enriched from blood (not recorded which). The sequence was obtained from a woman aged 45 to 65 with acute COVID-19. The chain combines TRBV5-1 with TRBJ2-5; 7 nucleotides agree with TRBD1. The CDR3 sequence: CASSLADRVKQETQYF. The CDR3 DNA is TGCGCCAGCAGCTTGGCAGACAGGGTCAAACAAGAGACCCAGTACTTC.